This T cell receptor beta chain appears in the sequencing data of a study of T cell repertoires in cytomegalovirus infection. The overall study: Through public TCR beta signatures, both CMV infection and matching HLA type were indicated.

Study results and caveats: Frequencies of public TCR beta families were cumulated, and this identified carriers of CMV plus the relevant HLA. HLA-C-restricted CMV-specific TCR beta clonotypes prevailed in the ex vivo response.

Germline trimming cut 4 bases from V and 4 bases from J; bases unmatched to any gene: 7. CDR3 length: 14 residues. From germline, CDR1 is LNHDA and CDR2 SQIVND (reference sequence). TCRdb re-called the reads through MiXCR, storing one row per CDR3 protein. This sample has 250,000 to 300,000 distinct CDR3 sequences, with approximately 15% found just once. This clonotype was counted many times. Its antigen is unknown. Sequencing used CD8+ T cells from PBMCs. V is TRBV19 and J is TRBJ2-7, with TRBD1 matching over 7 bases. The receptor comes from a human donor in good health (CMV status not recorded). Some clones in this sample may be carry-over from other donors' samples. CDR3 sequence (DNA): TGTGCCAGTAGTACGAACGACAGGGATTACGAGCAGTACTTC. Its protein product is CASSTNDRDYEQYF.